These 29 T cell receptor beta chains came from one sample sequenced in a study of shared clonotypes between healthy human individuals. Measured with immunoSEQ multiplex PCR; TCRdb has only the in-frame clones, and not every one. This table holds about 2.3 million clones, 85% to 95% found once. The sequenced sample consisted of naive CD4+ T cells from PBMCs. Subset defined: CD45RA+ positively selected. These receptors were taken from a man aged 18-30 years in good health. Some clones in this sample may be carry-over from other donors' samples.

The V gene is TRBV30, the J gene TRBJ1-5, with D uncertain. The CDR3 length is 15 residues. Between the trimmed V and J ends, which lost 3 bases and 2 bases, there was a span of 14 bases. CDR1 is GTSNPN and CDR2 is SVGIG in the germline V gene (reference sequence). This CDR3 is CAWRFPGLGNQPQHF. In DNA form, the CDR3 reads TGTGCCTGGAGGTTCCCGGGTTTGGGCAATCAGCCCCAGCATTTT.

The chain employs TRBV19 and TRBJ2-3; D may be TRBD2 (6 bases). V was shortened by 7 bases and J by 0 bases, with 17 bases between the two germline ends. Germline lookup yields CDR1 LNHDA and CDR2 SQIVND (reference sequence). This CDR3 is built from 16 residues. The CDR3: CASTPGRGKSTDTQYF. In nucleotides, the CDR3 is TGTGCCAGTACCCCGGGGCGCGGGAAGAGCACAGATACGCAGTATTTT. The complete variable domain, with remaining parts taken from reference TRBV19 and TRBJ2-3, reads DGGITQSPKYLFRKEGQNVTLSCEQNLNHDAMYWYRQDPGQGLRLIYYSQIVNDFQKGDIAEGYSVSREKKESFPLTVTSAQKNPTAFYLCASTPGRGKSTDTQYFGPGTRLTVL.

The rearrangement uses TRBV5-4 and TRBJ1-2; D may be TRBD1 (5 bases). Trimming stripped 0 bases from V and 8 bases from J, with 11 bases between. The CDR3 contains 13 residues. Germline V gene lookup returns CDR1 SGHNT and CDR2 YYREEE (reference sequence). The CDR3, as DNA: TGTGCCAGCAGCTTGGAGTCAGGGTCGGGCTACACCTTC. The encoded protein is CASSLESGSGYTF.

This rearrangement joins TRBV5-1 to TRBJ2-3; the D gene is possibly TRBD1 (6 bases). The germline gives CDR1 SGHRS, CDR2 YFSETQ. This CDR3 is 14 amino acids long. V gave up 4 bases and J gave up 4 bases, with 13 bases separating them. DNA for the CDR3: TGCGCCAGCAGCCAGGGGCGCACCCCAGATACGCAGTATTTT. Amino acid sequence: CASSQGRTPDTQYF.

This chain connects TRBV7-9 to TRBJ1-4; no definite D call. V was pared by 1 base and J by 8 bases, with 14 bases between. The CDR3 runs 15 residues. Germline V lookup: CDR1 SEHNR, CDR2 FQNEAQ (reference sequence). The CDR3 DNA is TGTGCCAGCAGCTTAGTGGGGAACAACGGAGAAAAACTGTTTTTT. It encodes CASSLVGNNGEKLFF.

The chain carries TRBV4-1 and TRBJ2-2; 8 positions agree with TRBD1. The CDR3 extends over 15 amino acids. Germline V gene sequence: CDR1 MGHRA, CDR2 YSYEKL. The V gene end was trimmed by 2 bases and the J gene end by 3 bases; junction bases not matched to a gene: 2. CDR3 in DNA: TGCGCCAGCAGCCAACAGGGGGCATACACCGGGGAGCTGTTTTTT. Protein sequence: CASSQQGAYTGELFF.

The chain joins TRBV30 to TRBJ2-3; D call uncertain. This CDR3 spans 13 amino acids. Trimming removed 3 bases at V and 6 bases at J, with 13 bases between. Germline CDR1 reads GTSNPN; CDR2 reads SVGIG (reference sequence). CDR3 nucleotides: TGTGCCTGGAGGATCCCCGCGCTGGATACGCAGTATTTT. Translated, it gives CAWRIPALDTQYF. The full variable domain, with the rest looked up from reference TRBV30 and TRBJ2-3, is SQTIHQWPATLVQPVGSPLSLECTVEGTSNPNLYWYRQAAGRGLQLLFYSVGIGQISSEVPQNLSASRPQDRQFILSSKKLLLSDSGFYLCAWRIPALDTQYFGPGTRLTVL.

The chain recombines TRBV5-6 with TRBJ2-3; 11 nucleotides align to TRBD2. J was trimmed by 3 bases and V by 5 bases; bases with no gene match: 5. CDR1 SGHDT and CDR2 YYEEEE come from the germline V gene. This CDR3 has 15 amino acids. This chain's CDR3 is CASRLAGGRTDTQYF. In DNA, the CDR3 is TGTGCCAGCAGGCTAGCGGGAGGTAGGACAGATACGCAGTATTTT.

This sequence joins TRBV4-2 and TRBJ2-5, with D uncertain. This CDR3 spans 14 amino acids. Trimming took 0 bases from V and 5 from J, leaving 10 bases between them. Germline V gene lookup returns CDR1 LGHNA and CDR2 YNFKEQ. The DNA for the CDR3 is TGTGCCAGCAGCCAAGAGTGGGTCGGGGAGACCCAGTACTTC. Residues: CASSQEWVGETQYF.

This sequence joins TRBV2 and TRBJ2-5, with TRBD2 as a possible D gene (6 bases). The CDR3 has 15 amino acids. CDR1 and CDR2 (germline): SNHLY, FYNNEI. Trimming took 10 bases from V and 2 from J, leaving 20 bases between them. The CDR3 DNA sequence: TGTGCCACCACCCTGTTGTCGGCGGGGCAAGAGACCCAGTACTTC. Protein product: CATTLLSAGQETQYF.

The chain joins TRBV28 to TRBJ1-1; D unresolved. This CDR3 has 16 amino acids. The germline V gene has CDR1 MDHEN and CDR2 SYDVKM. The V end lost 5 bases, the J end lost 5 bases, and 21 bases lay between the germline ends. The CDR3 here is CASSILGGFEETEAFF. CDR3 coding DNA: TGTGCCAGCAGTATACTTGGAGGGTTTGAGGAGACTGAAGCTTTCTTT. The full variable domain, in which reference TRBV28 and TRBJ1-1 provide the parts outside the CDR3, is DVKVTQSSRYLVKRTGEKVFLECVQDMDHENMFWYRQDPGLGLRLIYFSYDVKMKEKGDIPEGYSVSREKKERFSLILESASTNQTSMYLCASSILGGFEETEAFFGQGTRLTVV.

The chain is built from TRBV7-9 and TRBJ2-7; the match to TRBD2 covers 8 bases. Trimming at V came to 5 bases and at J to 2 bases, leaving 8 bases not matched to a gene. Germline-derived CDR1 and CDR2 are SEHNR and FQNEAQ (reference sequence). CDR3 size: 15 residues. CDR3 coding DNA: TGTGCCAGCAGCCGAGCCCCGGGACTAGCCTACGAGCAGTACTTC. Protein product: CASSRAPGLAYEQYF.

V is TRBV5-1 and J is TRBJ1-1; 7 bases are a match to TRBD1. V lost 3 bases to trimming and J lost 1 base; unmatched junction nucleotides: 12. Germline CDR1 reads SGHRS; CDR2 reads YFSETQ. The CDR3 spans 17 residues. CDR3 bases: TGCGCCAGCAGCTGGAACCCTCCGGGACAGAGGAACACTGAAGCTTTCTTT. This gives the protein CASSWNPPGQRNTEAFF.

In nucleotides, the CDR3 is TGTGCCAGCAGTGGATGGACAGGTGCGTACAATGAGCAGTTCTTC. As protein: CASSGWTGAYNEQFF. V and J are TRBV6-1 and TRBJ2-1, with 7 bases matching TRBD1. The V gene's germline CDR1 is MNHNS and CDR2 SASEGT. The CDR3 is 15 amino acids. J lost 4 bases, V lost 4 bases, and 7 bases had no gene match.

The chain recombines TRBV6-1 with TRBJ2-7; either TRBD1 or TRBD2 may supply D (5 bases each). The germline gives CDR1 MNHNS, CDR2 SASEGT. V lost 7 bases to trimming and J lost 0 bases, with 16 bases between them. This CDR3 is built from 15 residues. This CDR3 reads CASTRGAADSYEQYF. The DNA of the CDR3 is TGTGCCAGCACCAGAGGGGCCGCCGACTCCTACGAGCAGTACTTC.

This clone was seen a handful of times. The genes are TRBV28 and TRBJ1-1, with TRBD1 matching 9 bases. Germline CDR1 reads MDHEN; CDR2 reads SYDVKM. The CDR3 extends over 14 amino acids. J lost 0 bases, V lost 5 bases, and 1 base had no gene match. The CDR3 protein is CASSGQGMNTEAFF. Written as DNA, the CDR3 is TGTGCCAGCAGTGGACAGGGGATGAACACTGAAGCTTTCTTT.

The chain couples TRBV19 to TRBJ2-6; D call uncertain. CDR1 is LNHDA, CDR2 SQIVND, per germline (reference sequence). Deletions cut 5 bases from V and 4 bases from J, with 0 bases between. The CDR3 contains 11 residues. CDR3: CASSGANVLTF. The CDR3 DNA is TGTGCCAGTAGTGGGGCCAACGTCCTGACTTTC. The entire variable domain, with the rest obtained from reference TRBV19 and TRBJ2-6, is as follows: DGGITQSPKYLFRKEGQNVTLSCEQNLNHDAMYWYRQDPGQGLRLIYYSQIVNDFQKGDIAEGYSVSREKKESFPLTVTSAQKNPTAFYLCASSGANVLTFGAGSRLTVL.

As to this clone: The same CDR3 also results from other DNA sequences found in this sample. This chain links TRBV10-3 with TRBJ1-2; 8 positions match TRBD1. J was trimmed by 6 bases and V by 0 bases; bases with no gene match: 3. The CDR3 totals 14 residues. Germline V gives CDR1 ENHRY, CDR2 SYGVKD. The CDR3 loop reads CAISESQGQDGYTF. The DNA of the CDR3 is TGTGCCATCAGTGAGTCGCAGGGACAGGATGGCTACACCTTC.

To note about this clone: Other DNA sequences within the sample encode an identical CDR3. The chain carries TRBV28 and TRBJ2-1; D uncertain. V was cut by 2 bases and J by 7 bases, with 3 bases left in between. The CDR3 totals 11 residues. Germline CDR1 and CDR2: MDHEN and SYDVKM. CDR3 sequence reads: CASSLGNEQFF. Here the CDR3 DNA reads TGTGCCAGCAGTTTAGGGAATGAGCAGTTCTTC. The variable domain in full, completed from reference TRBV28 and TRBJ2-1, reads DVKVTQSSRYLVKRTGEKVFLECVQDMDHENMFWYRQDPGLGLRLIYFSYDVKMKEKGDIPEGYSVSREKKERFSLILESASTNQTSMYLCASSLGNEQFFGPGTRLTVL.

The J gene is TRBJ1-5, the V gene TRBV9; no reliable D call. V was pared by 0 bases and J by 4 bases, with 11 bases between. The CDR3 sequence is 15 residues long. Germline V gene lookup returns CDR1 SGDLS and CDR2 YYNGEE. The CDR3 reads CASSVAEGPNQPQHF. The CDR3 DNA is TGTGCCAGCAGCGTAGCTGAAGGCCCTAATCAGCCCCAGCATTTT. Supplemented by reference TRBV9 and TRBJ1-5, the full variable domain reads DSGVTQTPKHLITATGQRVTLRCSPRSGDLSVYWYQQSLDQGLQFLIQYYNGEERAKGNILERFSAQQFPDLHSELNLSSLELGDSALYFCASSVAEGPNQPQHFGDGTRLSIL.

This clone came up once. One junction end disagrees with the germline gene, perhaps due to a read error. The V call is TRBV4-2, the J call TRBJ2-7; possibly TRBD2 for D (6 bases). Germline V gene sequence: CDR1 LGHNA, CDR2 YNFKEQ. CDR3 length equals 17 residues. The CDR3, as DNA: TGTGCCAGCAGCGAAGATGCAAGGCGGGACCACCGGGGCGAGCAGTACTTC. It specifies CASSEDARRDHRGEQYF.

This sequence joins TRBV10-3 and TRBJ1-5, with a possible D match to TRBD1 (5 bases). This CDR3 spans 15 amino acids. Trimming left V 0 bases short and J 6 bases short, with 12 bases between. Germline CDR1 reads ENHRY; CDR2 reads SYGVKD. The DNA of the CDR3 is TGTGCCATCAGTGAGTCGTGGGGGTCCGGTCAGCCCCAGCATTTT. As protein: CAISESWGSGQPQHF.

The count of this clone is one. The chain uses TRBV21-1 and TRBJ2-1. TRBV21-1 is a documented pseudogene. CDR3 length equals 17 residues. CDR3 sequence (DNA): TGTGCCAGCAGCTCCCGCGGCACGGGGGCGCCCTACAATGAGCAGTTCTTC. Protein sequence: CASSSRGTGAPYNEQFF.

The chain combines TRBV6-5 with TRBJ2-7; TRBD2 agrees at 7 bases. Looked up from germline, CDR1 is MNHEY and CDR2 is SVGAGI. The CDR3 spans 15 residues. J was trimmed by 6 bases and V by 4 bases; bases with no gene match: 12. In DNA form, the CDR3 reads TGTGCCAGCAGTTCCCGGGGAGGGAGGGACTTCGAGCAGTACTTC. Protein: CASSSRGGRDFEQYF.

V and J are TRBV28 and TRBJ2-2, with 11 bases fitting TRBD2. Unmatched junction bases numbered 6, after V lost 6 bases and J lost 6 bases. The CDR3 spans 15 residues. Germline V CDR1 and CDR2: MDHEN, SYDVKM. This CDR3 reads CASSFSGRGPGELFF. The CDR3, as DNA: TGTGCCAGCAGCTTTAGCGGGAGGGGGCCCGGGGAGCTGTTTTTT. Together with reference TRBV28 and TRBJ2-2, the CDR3 gives the full variable domain: DVKVTQSSRYLVKRTGEKVFLECVQDMDHENMFWYRQDPGLGLRLIYFSYDVKMKEKGDIPEGYSVSREKKERFSLILESASTNQTSMYLCASSFSGRGPGELFFGEGSRLTVL.

The chain is built from TRBV5-8 and TRBJ1-5; D remains unclear. Deletions cut 1 base from V and 6 bases from J, with 8 bases between. Germline V gives CDR1 SGHTS, CDR2 YDEGEE. CDR3 length: 13 amino acids. This CDR3 is CASSLNLGQPQHF. DNA for the CDR3: TGTGCCAGCAGCTTGAATTTGGGTCAGCCCCAGCATTTT.

The rearrangement links TRBV28 to TRBJ2-7; D may match TRBD1 or TRBD2 (5 bases each). The CDR3 extends over 16 amino acids. Per germline, CDR1 MDHEN and CDR2 SYDVKM. The ends were cut back, 6 bases at V and 5 bases at J, with 23 bases in the middle. CDR3 DNA sequence: TGTGCCAGCAGGGGGGTAGCTAAGGGCGACCCTCACGAGCAGTACTTC. Protein: CASRGVAKGDPHEQYF. Using reference TRBV28 and TRBJ2-7 for the parts outside the CDR3, the full variable domain is DVKVTQSSRYLVKRTGEKVFLECVQDMDHENMFWYRQDPGLGLRLIYFSYDVKMKEKGDIPEGYSVSREKKERFSLILESASTNQTSMYLCASRGVAKGDPHEQYFGPGTRLTVT.

This clone was counted a few times. The chain combines TRBV30 with TRBJ1-5; no reliable D call. CDR1 and CDR2 from the germline V gene are GTSNPN and SVGIG (reference sequence). The CDR3 consists of 13 residues. V was pared by 1 base and J by 5 bases, with 9 bases between. Here the CDR3 reads CAWSAGPYQPQHF. As DNA, the CDR3 is TGTGCCTGGAGTGCCGGCCCCTATCAGCCCCAGCATTTT.

CDR3 DNA: TGTGCCAGCAGTTTTCTTGGGGGGGAGGGGAAATCCGGAAACACCATATATTTT. This sequence encodes CASSFLGGEGKSGNTIYF. This chain connects TRBV28 to TRBJ1-3; tentative D call: TRBD1 (5 bases). The V end lost 3 bases, the J end lost 4 bases, and 22 bases lay between the germline ends. The CDR3 covers 18 residues. Germline V lookup: CDR1 MDHEN, CDR2 SYDVKM.